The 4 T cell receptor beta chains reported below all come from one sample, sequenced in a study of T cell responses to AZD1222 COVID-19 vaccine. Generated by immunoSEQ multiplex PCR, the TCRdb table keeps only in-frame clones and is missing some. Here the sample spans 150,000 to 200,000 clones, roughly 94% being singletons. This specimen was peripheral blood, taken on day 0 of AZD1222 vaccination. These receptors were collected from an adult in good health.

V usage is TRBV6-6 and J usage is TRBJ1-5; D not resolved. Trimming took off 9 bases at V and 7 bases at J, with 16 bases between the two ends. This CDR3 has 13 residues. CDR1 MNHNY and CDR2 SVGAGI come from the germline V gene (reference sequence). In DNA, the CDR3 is TGTGCCAGTTTTAGAGGACCGGGGCAGCCCCAGCATTTT. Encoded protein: CASFRGPGQPQHF.

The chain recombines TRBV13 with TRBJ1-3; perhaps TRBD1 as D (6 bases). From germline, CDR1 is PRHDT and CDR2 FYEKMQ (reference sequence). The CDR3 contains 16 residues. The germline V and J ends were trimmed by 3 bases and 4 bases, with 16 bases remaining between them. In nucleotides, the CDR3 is TGTGCCAGCAGCTTGGACGATTGGGGGCAAGGAAACACCATATATTTT. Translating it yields CASSLDDWGQGNTIYF.

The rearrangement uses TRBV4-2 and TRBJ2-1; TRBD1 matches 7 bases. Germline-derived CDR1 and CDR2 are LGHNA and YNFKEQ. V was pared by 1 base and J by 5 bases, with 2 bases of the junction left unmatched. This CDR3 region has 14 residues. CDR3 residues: CASSQGDRDNEQFF. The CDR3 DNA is TGTGCCAGCAGCCAAGGGGACAGAGACAATGAGCAGTTCTTC.

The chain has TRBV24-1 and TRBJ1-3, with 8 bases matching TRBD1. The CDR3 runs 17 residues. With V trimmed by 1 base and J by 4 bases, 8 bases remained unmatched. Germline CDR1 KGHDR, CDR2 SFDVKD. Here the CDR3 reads CATSDFGRGLCGNTIYF. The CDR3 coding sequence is TGTGCCACCAGTGATTTTGGCAGGGGGCTGTGCGGAAACACCATATATTTT.